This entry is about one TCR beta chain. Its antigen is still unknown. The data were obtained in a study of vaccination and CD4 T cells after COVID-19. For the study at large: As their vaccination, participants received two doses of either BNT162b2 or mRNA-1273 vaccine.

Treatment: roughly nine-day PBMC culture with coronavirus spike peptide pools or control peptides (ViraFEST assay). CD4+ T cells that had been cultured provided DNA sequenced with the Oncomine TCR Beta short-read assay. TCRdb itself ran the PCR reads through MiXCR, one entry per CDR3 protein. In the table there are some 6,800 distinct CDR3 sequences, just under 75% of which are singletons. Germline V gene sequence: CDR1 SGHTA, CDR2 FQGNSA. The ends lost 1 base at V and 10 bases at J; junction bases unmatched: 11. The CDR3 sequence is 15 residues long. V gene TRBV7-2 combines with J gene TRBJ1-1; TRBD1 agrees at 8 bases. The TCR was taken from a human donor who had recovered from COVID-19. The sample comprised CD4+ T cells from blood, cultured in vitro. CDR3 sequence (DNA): TGTGCCAGCAGCTTAGTAACGGACAGGGCCGTTGCAGCTTTCTTT. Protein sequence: CASSLVTDRAVAAFF.